A single sample gave rise to the 22 T cell receptor beta chains below, sequenced in a study of CD8 T cells in ankylosing spondylitis. A single record per CDR3 protein comes from TCRdb applying MiXCR to the 5' RACE reads. The sample lists about 96,000 distinct CDR3 sequences; approximately 30% were seen once. Sequencing was performed on blood, either unsorted or a sorted T cell fraction (not recorded which). The receptor source for this set is a male donor with ankylosing spondylitis or in good health (not recorded which).

This clonotype was counted a few times. The chain joins TRBV20-1 to TRBJ2-3; tentative D call: TRBD2 (6 bases). The CDR3 length is 14 residues. V gave up 0 bases and J gave up 6 bases, with 13 bases separating them. Germline CDR1 and CDR2: DFQATT and SNEGSKA (reference sequence). CDR3: CSARDPGDGDTQYF. The CDR3 DNA follows: TGCAGTGCTAGAGATCCGGGGGACGGGGATACGCAGTATTTT.

The chain employs TRBV10-2 and TRBJ1-1, with D hard to call. The germline V and J ends were trimmed by 7 bases and 4 bases, with 7 bases remaining between them. Germline V gene lookup returns CDR1 WSHSY and CDR2 SAAADI. This CDR3 is built from 11 residues. CDR3 DNA: TGCGCCAGCAACGAGGCCACTGAAGCTTTCTTT. Translation gives CASNEATEAFF.

In its sample, this clonotype was seen a few times. The chain employs TRBV7-8 and TRBJ2-1; 10 nucleotides agree with TRBD2. The germline gives CDR1 SGHVS, CDR2 FQNEAQ. V shed 2 bases, J shed 8 bases, and the junction held 9 bases outside the gene matches. The CDR3 runs to 16 residues. CDR3 residues: CASSLWASGRFDEQFF. CDR3 nucleotides: TGTGCCAGCAGCTTATGGGCTAGCGGGAGATTCGATGAGCAGTTCTTC.

This clonotype was observed a handful of times. V and J are TRBV7-8 and TRBJ2-7, with D maybe TRBD2 (6 bases). V dropped 3 bases and J dropped 2 bases, with 14 bases sitting between them. This CDR3 has 15 amino acids. Germline V gene sequence: CDR1 SGHVS, CDR2 FQNEAQ. In nucleotides, the CDR3 is TGTGCCAGCAGCTTGGGGACGGGGGTCCCCTACGAGCAGTACTTC. Its protein is CASSLGTGVPYEQYF.

This clonotype was picked up one time. A read error is possible here, since a much larger clone lies one base away. The CDR3 loop is CSAGGGSTQPQHF. CDR3 coding DNA: TGCAGTGCTGGGGGAGGGAGCACTCAGCCCCAGCATTTT. The V gene is TRBV20-1, the J gene TRBJ1-5; maybe TRBD1 (5 bases). Germline V gene lookup returns CDR1 DFQATT and CDR2 SNEGSKA (reference sequence). The CDR3 has 13 amino acids.

The chain carries TRBV7-9 and TRBJ2-7; TRBD1 might be the D (5 bases). Germline CDR1 is SEHNR and CDR2 is FQNEAQ (reference sequence). The CDR3 has 14 residues. V was trimmed by 2 bases and J by 6 bases, leaving 14 bases between them. The CDR3 DNA reads TGTGCCAGCAGCTTATTCGGCAGGGCTGGCGAGCAGTACTTC. Protein: CASSLFGRAGEQYF.

V is TRBV5-5 and J is TRBJ1-1; D uncertain. Trimming removed 2 bases at V and 5 bases at J, with 13 bases between. The CDR3 is 14 residues long. Germline values: CDR1 SGHKS, CDR2 YYEKEE (reference sequence). CDR3 nucleotide sequence: TGTGCCAGCAGCTTCAGTCTTCCGGGGACTGAAGCTTTCTTT. It codes for CASSFSLPGTEAFF.

The sample holds a few counts of this clonotype. The V call is TRBV29-1, the J call TRBJ2-3, with a tentative D call TRBD2 (6 bases). CDR1 and CDR2 (germline): SQVTM, ANQGSEA. This CDR3 has 15 amino acids. Deletions cut 6 bases from V and 6 bases from J, with 22 bases between. CDR3 sequence: CSVTTGTGDLDTQYF. CDR3 DNA sequence: TGCAGCGTAACAACCGGGACGGGAGATTTGGATACGCAGTATTTT.

J is TRBJ2-7 and V is TRBV3-1; tentatively, D is TRBD2 (6 bases). Deletions cut 6 bases from V and 7 bases from J, with 22 bases between. Germline lookup yields CDR1 LGHDT and CDR2 YNNKEL (reference sequence). CDR3 length equals 15 residues. The CDR3 protein is CASSPSSGLRGEQYF. The CDR3 DNA follows: TGTGCCAGCAGTCCAAGTTCCGGGCTCCGGGGGGAGCAGTACTTC.

This chain links TRBV18 with TRBJ1-4; D ambiguous. Trimming shortened V by 4 bases and J by 9 bases, and 15 bases separated the two germline ends. The CDR3 is made up of 14 amino acids. Germline V gene sequence: CDR1 KGHSH, CDR2 LQKENI. In nucleotides, the CDR3 is TGTGCCAGCTCACGTTCCCCCGATGGTCAAAAACTGTTTTTT. Translation: CASSRSPDGQKLFF.

This chain connects TRBV11-1 to TRBJ1-3; D gene uncertain. The CDR3 extends over 19 amino acids. Germline V gene data show CDR1 as SGHAT and CDR2 as FQDESV (reference sequence). Trimming took 1 base from V and 0 from J, leaving 19 bases between them. The CDR3 coding sequence is TGTGCCAGCAGCTTAGACGCCGTCCGGGTCCGTCTCTCTGGAAACACCATATATTTT. It encodes CASSLDAVRVRLSGNTIYF.

This clonotype was recorded a few times. The chain recombines TRBV5-6 with TRBJ2-2; D not resolved. Germline loops: CDR1 SGHDT, CDR2 YYEEEE. The length of the CDR3 is 16 residues. The V and J ends lost 0 bases and 3 bases respectively, with 12 bases between them. CDR3: CASSLGISRYTGELFF. The CDR3 DNA is TGTGCCAGCAGCTTGGGAATTAGTCGGTACACCGGGGAGCTGTTTTTT.

V is TRBV6-1 and J is TRBJ2-2, with TRBD2 as a possible D gene (6 bases). The CDR3 is made up of 15 amino acids. CDR1 is MNHNS and CDR2 is SASEGT in the germline V gene. V lost 0 bases, J lost 7 bases, and 12 bases lay in between. Here the CDR3 DNA reads TGTGCCAGCAGTGAAGCGCGCCCGGGGGTCGGGGAGCTGTTTTTT. Translating gives CASSEARPGVGELFF.

J is TRBJ2-7 and V is TRBV18, with D possibly being TRBD2 (5 bases). This CDR3 is 19 amino acids long. Germline assignment: CDR1 KGHSH and CDR2 LQKENI. Trimming cost V 3 bases and J 2 bases, with 26 bases left between them. DNA of the CDR3: TGTGCCAGCTCACCTAGTCAGGCGGACTGGTCCATACCAACCTACGAGCAGTACGTC. Translated: CASSPSQADWSIPTYEQYV.

This sequence joins TRBV5-1 and TRBJ1-1; TRBD1 matches at 8 bases. The CDR3 spans 16 residues. Germline loops: CDR1 SGHRS, CDR2 YFSETQ. V shed 0 bases, J shed 1 base, and the junction held 5 bases outside the gene matches. The CDR3 sequence: CASSLAWGTGNTEAFF. CDR3 coding DNA: TGCGCCAGCAGCTTGGCTTGGGGGACAGGGAACACTGAAGCTTTCTTT. Filled out from reference TRBV5-1 and TRBJ1-1, the complete variable domain reads KAGVTQTPRYLIKTRGQQVTLSCSPISGHRSVSWYQQTPGQGLQFLFEYFSETQRNKGNFPGRFSGRQFSNSRSEMNVSTLELGDSALYLCASSLAWGTGNTEAFFGQGTRLTVV.

The rearrangement uses TRBV10-3 and TRBJ2-4; D not certain. Deletions cut 0 bases from V and 15 bases from J, with 15 bases between. The V gene's germline CDR1 is ENHRY and CDR2 SYGVKD. CDR3 length: 13 amino acids. The CDR3 DNA sequence: TGTGCCATCAGTGAGTCGGTGGATAGTCCAATGTACTTC. Encoded protein: CAISESVDSPMYF.

This clonotype was detected a few times. The chain uses TRBV29-1 and TRBJ2-3; 11 nucleotides line up with TRBD2. The CDR3 has 14 residues. Germline values: CDR1 SQVTM, CDR2 ANQGSEA. Trimming at V came to 4 bases and at J to 4 bases, leaving 4 bases not matched to a gene. CDR3 DNA: TGCAGCGTTGGGACTAGCGGGTGGTCAGATACGCAGTATTTT. Protein sequence: CSVGTSGWSDTQYF.

The chain uses TRBV5-5 and TRBJ1-1; TRBD1 matches at 7 bases. The germline V gene has CDR1 SGHKS and CDR2 YYEKEE (reference sequence). The V gene end was trimmed by 6 bases and the J gene end by 4 bases; junction bases not matched to a gene: 6. This CDR3 comprises 13 residues. The CDR3 region is CASTWGDSTEAFF. The CDR3 DNA reads as TGTGCCAGCACCTGGGGGGACAGCACTGAAGCTTTCTTT.

The chain recombines TRBV5-1 with TRBJ2-3; tentative D call: TRBD1 (5 bases). Per the germline V gene, CDR1 is SGHRS and CDR2 is YFSETQ. Trimming shortened V by 6 bases and J by 0 bases, and 11 bases separated the two germline ends. The CDR3 sequence is 14 residues long. The CDR3 DNA follows: TGCGCCAGCAATCAGGGCCCTAGCACAGATACGCAGTATTTT. Translated, it gives CASNQGPSTDTQYF.

The rearrangement joins TRBV12-3 or TRBV12-4 to TRBJ2-4; tentatively, D is TRBD2 (5 bases). This CDR3 has 12 amino acids. V was cut by 8 bases and J by 6 bases, with 11 bases left in between. DNA for the CDR3: TGTGCCAGCGGATCAGCGGTAAACATTCAGTACTTC. Its translation is CASGSAVNIQYF.

The gene calls are TRBV9 and TRBJ2-2; D not resolved. CDR3 size: 15 residues. With 0 bases removed from V and 8 bases from J, the gap between germline ends came to 14 bases. Looked up from germline, CDR1 is SGDLS and CDR2 is YYNGEE. The DNA for the CDR3 is TGTGCCAGCAGCGTAGAGGTCTTCGAGAGGGGGGAGCTGTTTTTT. Encoded protein: CASSVEVFERGELFF.

The sample holds a few counts of this clonotype. The chain uses TRBV7-8 and TRBJ2-5, with D perhaps matching TRBD2 (5 bases). The germline CDR1 and CDR2 sequences are SGHVS and FQNEAQ. Deletions cut 5 bases from V and 4 bases from J, with 17 bases between. CDR3 size: 15 residues. CDR3 region: CASSAGNPLSETQYF. CDR3 coding DNA: TGTGCCAGCAGCGCCGGGAACCCGCTTTCAGAGACCCAGTACTTC.